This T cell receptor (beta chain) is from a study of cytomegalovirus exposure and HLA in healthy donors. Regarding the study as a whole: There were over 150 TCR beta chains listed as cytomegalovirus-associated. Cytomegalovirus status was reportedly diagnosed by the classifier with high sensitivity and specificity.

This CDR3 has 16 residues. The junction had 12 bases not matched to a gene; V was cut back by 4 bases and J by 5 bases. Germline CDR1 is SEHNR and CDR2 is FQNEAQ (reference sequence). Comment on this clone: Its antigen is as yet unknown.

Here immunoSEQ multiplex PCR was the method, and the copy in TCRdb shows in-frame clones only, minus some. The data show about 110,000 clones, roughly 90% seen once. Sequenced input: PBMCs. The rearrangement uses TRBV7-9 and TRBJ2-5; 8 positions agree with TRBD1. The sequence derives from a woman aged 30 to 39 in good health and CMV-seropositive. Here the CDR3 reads CASSSLDRVRRETQYF. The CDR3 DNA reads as TGTGCCAGCAGCTCCTTGGACAGGGTACGCCGGGAGACCCAGTACTTC.